This TCR beta chain was recovered during a study of blood T cell repertoires in COVID-19. Study as a whole: T cells, B-cell-depleted T cells, or PBMCs supplied cDNA or gDNA.

The repertoire was sequenced with immunoSEQ multiplex PCR; TCRdb's copy has only in-frame clones and lacks some. This sample yields approximately 180,000 clones, of which roughly 88% are seen a single time; about 6.7% belongs to the top ten. The V end lost 1 base, the J end lost 3 bases, and 5 bases lay between the germline ends. Germline lookup yields CDR1 SGHTA and CDR2 FQGNSA. The CDR3 length is 13 residues. This clone was counted a few times. Specimen: peripheral blood. This TCR came from a woman aged 40 to 50 with COVID-19, enrolled during active disease. V usage is TRBV7-2 and J usage is TRBJ2-3, with no clear D. CDR3 loop: CASSLGRTDTQYF. CDR3 in DNA: TGTGCCAGCAGCTTAGGGAGAACAGATACGCAGTATTTT.